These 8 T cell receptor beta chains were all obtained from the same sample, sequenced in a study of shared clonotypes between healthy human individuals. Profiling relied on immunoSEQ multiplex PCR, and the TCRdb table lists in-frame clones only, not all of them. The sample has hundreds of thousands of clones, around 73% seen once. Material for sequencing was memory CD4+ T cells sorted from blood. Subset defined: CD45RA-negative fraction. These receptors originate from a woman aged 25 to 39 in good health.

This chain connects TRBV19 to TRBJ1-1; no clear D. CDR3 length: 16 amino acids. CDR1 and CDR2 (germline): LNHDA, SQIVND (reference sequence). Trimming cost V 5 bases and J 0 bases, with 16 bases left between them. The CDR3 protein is CASSSGHTHMNTEAFF. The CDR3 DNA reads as TGTGCCAGTAGTTCCGGGCATACCCACATGAACACTGAAGCTTTCTTT. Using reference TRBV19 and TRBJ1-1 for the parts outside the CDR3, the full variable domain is DGGITQSPKYLFRKEGQNVTLSCEQNLNHDAMYWYRQDPGQGLRLIYYSQIVNDFQKGDIAEGYSVSREKKESFPLTVTSAQKNPTAFYLCASSSGHTHMNTEAFFGQGTRLTVV.

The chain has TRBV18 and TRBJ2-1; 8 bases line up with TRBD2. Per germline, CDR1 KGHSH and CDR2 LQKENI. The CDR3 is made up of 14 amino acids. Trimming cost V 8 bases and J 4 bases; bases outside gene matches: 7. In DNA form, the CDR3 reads TGTGCCAGCGCAGGGGCTAGCGGGTACAATGAGCAGTTCTTC. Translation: CASAGASGYNEQFF.

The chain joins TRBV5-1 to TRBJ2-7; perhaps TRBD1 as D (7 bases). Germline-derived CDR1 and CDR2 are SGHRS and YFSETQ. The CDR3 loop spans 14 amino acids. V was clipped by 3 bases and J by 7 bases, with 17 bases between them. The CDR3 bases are TGCGCCAGCAGCTCCGGGACAGAAGGAGGGGAGCAGTACTTC. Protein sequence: CASSSGTEGGEQYF.

In nucleotides, the CDR3 is TGTGCCAGCAGTTCGACAGGGGCGGTAGATCAGCCCCAGCATTTT. This codes for CASSSTGAVDQPQHF. This sequence joins TRBV28 and TRBJ1-5; TRBD1 matches 8 bases. The germline V gene has CDR1 MDHEN and CDR2 SYDVKM. The V and J ends lost 4 bases and 5 bases, in that order; junction bases with no gene match: 7. The CDR3 consists of 15 residues.

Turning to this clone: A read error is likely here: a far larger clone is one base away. The DNA of the CDR3 is TGTGCCAGCAGCCAGCGGGACAGCTACAATGAGCAGTTCTTC. Translated, it gives CASSQRDSYNEQFF. The chain couples TRBV5-4 to TRBJ2-1; D could derive from TRBD1 or TRBD2 (7 bases each). Germline V gene lookup returns CDR1 SGHNT and CDR2 YYREEE (reference sequence). Deletions cut 4 bases from V and 3 bases from J, with 11 bases between. This CDR3 region has 14 residues.

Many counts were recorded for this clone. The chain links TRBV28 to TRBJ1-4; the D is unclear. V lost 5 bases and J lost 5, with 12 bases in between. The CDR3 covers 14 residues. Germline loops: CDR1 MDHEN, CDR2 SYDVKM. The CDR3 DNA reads TGTGCCAGCAGTACTCCGACGGGAAATGAAAAACTGTTTTTT. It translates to CASSTPTGNEKLFF.

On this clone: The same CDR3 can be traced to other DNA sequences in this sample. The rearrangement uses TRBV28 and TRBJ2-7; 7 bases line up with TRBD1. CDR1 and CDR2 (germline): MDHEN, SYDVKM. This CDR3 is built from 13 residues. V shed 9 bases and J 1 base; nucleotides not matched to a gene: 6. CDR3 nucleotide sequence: TGTGCCAGTCGTCCGGGACAGTCCTACGAGCAGTACTTC. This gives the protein CASRPGQSYEQYF.

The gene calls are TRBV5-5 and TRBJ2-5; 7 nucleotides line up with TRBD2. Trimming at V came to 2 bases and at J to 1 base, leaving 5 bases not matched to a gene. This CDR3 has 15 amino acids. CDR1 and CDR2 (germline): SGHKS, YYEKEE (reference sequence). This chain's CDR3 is CASSFEGGIQETQYF. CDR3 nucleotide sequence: TGTGCCAGCAGCTTCGAGGGAGGGATCCAAGAGACCCAGTACTTC.